The present T cell receptor beta chain was sequenced within a study of vaccination and CD4 T cells after COVID-19. In this sample, this clonotype is large. The antigen remains unidentified. Noted treatment: roughly ten-day PBMC culture with coronavirus spike peptide pools or control peptides (ViraFEST assay). Cultured CD4+ T cells had their DNA profiled by the Oncomine TCR Beta short-read assay. TCRdb used MiXCR to reprocess the PCR reads, holding one entry per CDR3 protein. The top ten hold approximately 10% of the sample, which has 10,000 to 12,000 distinct CDR3 sequences, about 53% seen once. The V gene lost 3 bases and the J gene lost 0 bases, with 11 bases spanning the gap. CDR1 is DFQATT and CDR2 is SNEGSKA in the germline V gene (reference sequence). This CDR3 is 15 amino acids long.

The TCR originated in a human donor who had recovered from COVID-19. Sequencing was done on a sample of CD4+ T cells from blood, cultured in vitro. V usage is TRBV20-1 and J usage is TRBJ2-2; maybe TRBD1 (6 bases). The CDR3 coding sequence is TGCAGTGCTAGCCCAGGGGAAACGAACACCGGGGAGCTGTTTTTT. Amino acids: CSASPGETNTGELFF.